The sequence of this T cell receptor beta chain was determined in a study of CD4 T cells in relation to SARS-CoV-2 and coronaviruses. Study background: The HLA restriction of the shared crossreactive spike epitopes was mapped.

Broader study findings: Culture-expanded clones reflect memory recall rather than primary priming during culture. In roughly 65% of donors, memory CD4+ clonotypes crossrecognized SARS-CoV-2 and at least one common cold coronavirus spike.

Unexposed donor CD4+ T cells date from about 2011-2018, before the COVID-19 pandemic. This table comes from immunoSEQ multiplex PCR, and its TCRdb copy is limited to in-frame clones, with some not included. The sample has tens of thousands of clones, less than 95% seen once. Germline V gene lookup returns CDR1 SEHNR and CDR2 FQNEAQ (reference sequence). V lost 1 base and J 2 bases, leaving 11 bases between the germline ends. CDR3 length: 16 amino acids. Of note for this clone: The target antigen is unknown.

This clonotype originated in a human donor in good health. The chain couples TRBV7-9 to TRBJ1-4; D is uncertain. Sequencing input: naive CD4+ T cells from PBMCs. The subset: naive CD4+ T cells isolated by negative enrichment. This chain's CDR3 is CASSLESGLTNEKLFF. For the CDR3, the DNA is TGTGCCAGCAGCTTAGAGTCGGGGTTGACTAATGAAAAACTGTTTTTT.